The next 17 T cell receptor beta chains were all read from a single sample in a study of shared clonotypes between healthy human individuals. Profiled with immunoSEQ multiplex PCR; TCRdb holds only in-frame clones, not every one. The table lists some 480,000 clones, 70% to 80% of them singletons. Material: PBMCs. Receptors originate from a woman in her forties in good health. Some clones in this sample may be carry-over from other donors' samples.

This clone was counted many times. The V gene is TRBV10-2, the J gene TRBJ2-7; no reliable D call. CDR1 and CDR2 from the germline V gene are WSHSY and SAAADI. This CDR3 spans 11 amino acids. Trimming cost V 8 bases and J 5 bases, with 10 bases left between them. CDR3 nucleotides: TGCGCCAGCGGGATGGCCCACGAGCAGTACTTC. Its translation: CASGMAHEQYF.

The chain recombines TRBV9 with TRBJ2-5; D assignment may be TRBD1 or TRBD2 (5 bases each). CDR1 and CDR2 (germline): SGDLS, YYNGEE. V was pared by 4 bases and J by 5 bases, with 15 bases between. This CDR3 region has 14 residues. The CDR3 DNA follows: TGTGCCAGCAGCCCCCCGGGGCCGGGGGAGACCCAGTACTTC. This codes for CASSPPGPGETQYF.

This sequence joins TRBV10-3 and TRBJ2-7, with 9 bases lining up with TRBD1. The germline gives CDR1 ENHRY, CDR2 SYGVKD. This CDR3 spans 13 amino acids. V shed 5 bases and J 6 bases; nucleotides not matched to a gene: 5. The CDR3 bases are TGTGCCATCAGTTTCGACAGGGGGGGCGAGCAGTACTTC. Its protein is CAISFDRGGEQYF.

The chain couples TRBV6-1 to TRBJ2-7; a possible D gene is TRBD1 (5 bases). The CDR3 consists of 12 residues. The V gene's germline CDR1 is MNHNS and CDR2 SASEGT. V lost 5 bases to trimming and J lost 5 bases, with 10 bases between them. This CDR3 is CASSRRTNEQYF. DNA of the CDR3: TGTGCCAGCAGTCGCCGGACAAACGAGCAGTACTTC.

To note about this clone: Distinct nucleotide sequences in the sample also encode this CDR3. The chain employs TRBV19 and TRBJ1-1, with a weak D call TRBD1 (5 bases). This CDR3 region has 14 residues. Germline assignment: CDR1 LNHDA and CDR2 SQIVND (reference sequence). Between the trimmed V and J ends, which lost 6 bases and 1 base, there was a span of 12 bases. The CDR3 DNA reads TGTGCCAGTAGCGCGGGACGGTCGAACACTGAAGCTTTCTTT. Translated: CASSAGRSNTEAFF.

V usage is TRBV28 and J usage is TRBJ2-7; TRBD1 agrees at 7 bases. This CDR3 spans 15 amino acids. With V trimmed by 6 bases and J by 5 bases, 13 bases remained unmatched. CDR1 is MDHEN and CDR2 is SYDVKM in the germline V gene. The CDR3 reads CASSPVDRDRNEQYF. CDR3 in DNA: TGTGCCAGCAGCCCCGTAGACAGGGACCGGAACGAGCAGTACTTC.

The gene calls are TRBV5-6 and TRBJ1-3; 8 bases align to TRBD1. This CDR3 has 16 amino acids. Trimming removed 4 bases from V and 2 bases from J; junction bases left unmatched: 8. Germline assignment: CDR1 SGHDT and CDR2 YYEEEE. The CDR3 sequence is CASSTRTGSTGNTIYF. CDR3 in DNA: TGTGCCAGCAGCACCAGGACAGGGTCAACTGGAAACACCATATATTTT.

The chain combines TRBV7-7 with TRBJ2-5; D is uncertain. CDR3 size: 14 residues. Germline V gene data show CDR1 as SSHAT and CDR2 as FNYEAQ (reference sequence). The V end was cut by 3 bases, the J end by 2 bases, with 10 bases between. The CDR3 loop reads CASSFQWGQETQYF. For the CDR3, the DNA is TGTGCCAGCAGCTTCCAGTGGGGACAAGAGACCCAGTACTTC.

V is TRBV10-3 and J is TRBJ2-2, with a weak D call TRBD2 (5 bases). Germline loops: CDR1 ENHRY, CDR2 SYGVKD. The germline V and J ends were trimmed by 4 bases and 1 base, with 10 bases remaining between them. The CDR3 has 15 residues. The CDR3 DNA follows: TGTGCCATCAGTGTAGCGAGACAGAACACCGGGGAGCTGTTTTTT. As protein: CAISVARQNTGELFF.

The gene calls are TRBV6-1 and TRBJ1-5; perhaps TRBD1 as D (6 bases). The CDR3 totals 14 residues. Germline CDR1 and CDR2: MNHNS and SASEGT. Trimming cost V 6 bases and J 2 bases, with 11 bases left between them. The CDR3 DNA reads TGTGCCAGCAGGGCGGCAGGGGGCAATCAGCCCCAGCATTTT. It specifies CASRAAGGNQPQHF.

The V gene is TRBV6-1, the J gene TRBJ1-4; 7 bases agree with TRBD1. Per germline, CDR1 MNHNS and CDR2 SASEGT. J lost 5 bases, V lost 1 base, and 7 bases had no gene match. The CDR3 sequence is 16 residues long. CDR3 sequence reads: CASSEDRGGENEKLFF. For the CDR3, the DNA is TGTGCCAGCAGTGAAGACAGGGGAGGGGAAAATGAAAAACTGTTTTTT.

This chain joins TRBV6-1 and TRBJ1-1; D not certain. V gave up 2 bases and J gave up 10 bases, with 11 bases separating them. Germline assignment: CDR1 MNHNS and CDR2 SASEGT. The CDR3 runs to 12 residues. The CDR3 DNA reads as TGTGCCAGCAGTGAACTTTTAGGGCGAGCTTTCTTT. Its translation is CASSELLGRAFF.

The rearrangement uses TRBV6-5 and TRBJ1-4; D is possibly TRBD1 (5 bases). The V end was cut by 6 bases, the J end by 8 bases, with 19 bases between. CDR1 is MNHEY, CDR2 SVGAGI, per germline. The CDR3 covers 15 residues. The CDR3 DNA follows: TGTGCCAGCAGCCGCTCCAGGGCAAGCCGGGAAAAACTGTTTTTT. Translated, it gives CASSRSRASREKLFF.

The gene calls are TRBV18 and TRBJ2-2; D not certain. The V gene's germline CDR1 is KGHSH and CDR2 LQKENI. CDR3 length: 16 residues. Trimming removed 3 bases from V and 0 bases from J, with 11 bases in between. The CDR3 nucleotides read TGTGCCAGCTCACCCCCCCGCAGTACGAACACCGGGGAGCTGTTTTTT. Its translation is CASSPPRSTNTGELFF.

V is TRBV9 and J is TRBJ1-1; D is undetermined. CDR1 and CDR2 from the germline V gene are SGDLS and YYNGEE. The CDR3 runs to 13 residues. V was cut by 0 bases and J by 8 bases, with 11 bases left in between. DNA for the CDR3: TGTGCCAGCAGCGTAGTAGATAGGCGGGAAGCTTTCTTT. This sequence encodes CASSVVDRREAFF.

This chain joins TRBV7-9 and TRBJ1-4, with a possible D match to TRBD1 (6 bases). Germline loops: CDR1 SEHNR, CDR2 FQNEAQ (reference sequence). This CDR3 spans 16 amino acids. Deletions cut 5 bases from V and 0 bases from J, with 13 bases between. The CDR3 region has the DNA TGTGCCAGCAGCAGTACAGGGTGGGCAACTAATGAAAAACTGTTTTTT. Its translation is CASSSTGWATNEKLFF. The complete variable domain, with remaining parts taken from reference TRBV7-9 and TRBJ1-4, reads DTGVSQNPRHKITKRGQNVTFRCDPISEHNRLYWYRQTLGQGPEFLTYFQNEAQLEKSRLLSDRFSAERPKGSFSTLEIQRTEQGDSAMYLCASSSTGWATNEKLFFGSGTQLSVL.

This clone occurred a few times. The chain has TRBV6-5 and TRBJ2-7; TRBD2 might be the D (5 bases). The germline gives CDR1 MNHEY, CDR2 SVGAGI. V was trimmed by 6 bases and J by 6 bases, leaving 9 bases between them. The CDR3 covers 11 residues. Written as DNA, the CDR3 is TGTGCCAGCAGCATCCGGGGCGAGCAGTACTTC. This codes for CASSIRGEQYF.